The 27 T cell receptor beta chains below were found in one sample sequenced in a study of blood T cell repertoires in COVID-19. TCRdb's copy holds only in-frame clones and misses some; the assay was immunoSEQ multiplex PCR. This table has approximately 200,000 clones, over 75% appearing once. Sequencing was performed on peripheral blood. Receptors originate from a human donor with active or convalescent COVID-19. The donor label of this sample is uncertain.

The chain has TRBV3-1 (or the pseudogene TRBV3-2) and TRBJ2-3; 8 nucleotides agree with TRBD2. Germline V gives CDR1 LGHDT, CDR2 YNNKEL (reference sequence). The CDR3 contains 16 residues. Trimming took 4 bases from V and 2 from J; bases not matched to a gene: 8. For the CDR3, the DNA is TGTGCCAGCAGCCCCACTCTAGCGGGCTTCACAGATACGCAGTATTTT. Amino acids: CASSPTLAGFTDTQYF.

In its sample, this clone was seen a few times. The chain links TRBV6-1 to TRBJ1-6; 12 bases agree with TRBD1. CDR3 length: 16 residues. Germline V CDR1 and CDR2: MNHNS, SASEGT. The V gene end was trimmed by 2 bases and the J gene end by 7 bases; junction bases not matched to a gene: 3. CDR3 amino acids: CASSEIGTGGNSPLHF. As DNA, the CDR3 is TGTGCCAGCAGTGAAATAGGGACAGGGGGCAATTCACCCCTCCACTTT.

V is TRBV12-2 and J is TRBJ2-5; the table's D call of TRBD2 was not tested on the DNA. TRBV12-2 is classified as a pseudogene. The CDR3 sequence is 17 residues long. This CDR3 reads CASRSGEREGYQETQYF. As DNA, the CDR3 is TGTGCAAGTCGCTCCGGGGAACGGGAGGGGTACCAAGAGACCCAGTACTTC.

The gene calls are TRBV5-1 and TRBJ2-7, with 7 bases matching TRBD1. This CDR3 has 16 amino acids. The ends lost 4 bases at V and 6 bases at J; junction bases unmatched: 16. The germline V gene encodes CDR1 SGHRS and CDR2 YFSETQ. This CDR3 reads CASSPLTGYETSEQYF. CDR3 nucleotides: TGCGCCAGCAGCCCCCTGACAGGGTATGAAACCTCCGAGCAGTACTTC.

This chain uses TRBV2 with TRBJ2-7; 7 positions agree with TRBD2. The CDR3 extends over 13 amino acids. Per germline, CDR1 SNHLY and CDR2 FYNNEI. V lost 6 bases, J lost 5 bases, and 7 bases stayed unmatched. The CDR3: CASSIGRSNEQYF. The CDR3 DNA sequence: TGTGCCAGCAGCATCGGGAGGTCCAACGAGCAGTACTTC.

This clone appeared a few times. The CDR3 is CASSGAGESDTQYF. CDR3 in DNA: TGTGCCAGCAGTGGAGCGGGAGAATCAGATACGCAGTATTTT. The gene calls are TRBV25-1 and TRBJ2-3; 8 nucleotides align to TRBD2. Germline V gene sequence: CDR1 MGHDK, CDR2 SYGVNS. This CDR3 has 14 amino acids. Unmatched junction bases numbered 4, after V lost 4 bases and J lost 4 bases. The full variable domain, completed using reference TRBV25-1 and TRBJ2-3, is EADIYQTPRYLVIGTGKKITLECSQTMGHDKMYWYQQDPGMELHLIHYSYGVNSTEKGDLSSESTVSRIRTEHFPLTLESARPSHTSQYLCASSGAGESDTQYFGPGTRLTVL.

The chain has TRBV24-1 and TRBJ2-3; 11 bases align to TRBD2. Per germline, CDR1 KGHDR and CDR2 SFDVKD. J gave up 2 bases and V 4 bases, and 4 bases lay outside the gene matches. The CDR3 length is 16 residues. CDR3 sequence: CATSDVAGGPTDTQYF. CDR3 coding DNA: TGTGCCACCAGTGACGTAGCGGGAGGGCCCACAGATACGCAGTATTTT.

The rearrangement links TRBV21-1 to TRBJ2-5; the table's D gene call, TRBD1, was not cross checked with the DNA. TRBV21-1 is listed as a pseudogene. The CDR3 has 17 amino acids. CDR3 amino acids: CASSTWVDRPNGETQYF. CDR3 DNA sequence: TGTGCCAGCAGCACGTGGGTCGACAGGCCCAACGGGGAGACCCAGTACTTC.

The J gene is TRBJ2-2, the V gene TRBV14, with D tentatively TRBD2 (6 bases). V gave up 2 bases and J gave up 7 bases, with 14 bases separating them. From germline, CDR1 is SGHDN and CDR2 FVKESK. This CDR3 region has 15 residues. Here the CDR3 reads CASSQRTPGLGELFF. CDR3 bases: TGTGCCAGCAGCCAACGGACACCGGGACTCGGGGAGCTGTTTTTT.

The CDR3 DNA reads as TGTGCCAGCAGTAAGGGACAGGGGGAGACTGAAGCTTTCTTT. It is translated as CASSKGQGETEAFF. V and J are TRBV6-5 and TRBJ1-1; 11 bases agree with TRBD1. CDR1 and CDR2 from the germline V gene are MNHEY and SVGAGI. This CDR3 region has 14 residues. The V and J ends lost 5 bases and 5 bases, in that order; junction bases with no gene match: 4.

J is TRBJ1-2 and V is TRBV30; D is undetermined. CDR3 length: 12 amino acids. Deletions cut 1 base from V and 2 bases from J, with 5 bases between. Per the germline V gene, CDR1 is GTSNPN and CDR2 is SVGIG (reference sequence). CDR3 nucleotide sequence: TGTGCCTGGAGTGGTAGAAACTATGGCTACACCTTC. It specifies CAWSGRNYGYTF.

Here the CDR3 DNA reads TGCAGCGTTGATTCTTTTGCGATCTACAATGAGCAGTTCTTC. Translation: CSVDSFAIYNEQFF. The chain recombines TRBV29-1 with TRBJ2-1, with D uncertain. V was cut by 3 bases and J by 3 bases, with 12 bases left in between. The CDR3 loop spans 14 amino acids. Germline V lookup: CDR1 SQVTM, CDR2 ANQGSEA.

The chain couples TRBV28 to TRBJ1-2; D possibly corresponds to TRBD1 (6 bases). The CDR3 has 13 residues. Germline V gene lookup returns CDR1 MDHEN and CDR2 SYDVKM. Trimming took off 4 bases at V and 2 bases at J, with 8 bases between the two ends. CDR3 region: CASSSTGNYGYTF. The DNA for the CDR3 is TGTGCCAGCAGTTCAACAGGGAACTATGGCTACACCTTC.

The chain links TRBV12-1 to TRBJ2-1; the table's D call TRBD2 went unverified against the DNA. TRBV12-1 is shown as a pseudogene. The CDR3 covers 15 residues. This CDR3 reads CASSVRLAGYNEQFF. The CDR3 DNA follows: TGTGCCAGCAGCGTCCGACTAGCGGGTTACAATGAGCAGTTCTTC.

The V call is TRBV6-2 or TRBV6-3, the J call TRBJ2-5, with a weak D call TRBD2 (7 bases). With 5 bases removed from V and 3 bases from J, the gap between germline ends came to 10 bases. Germline loops: CDR1 MNHEY, CDR2 SVGEGT. The CDR3 totals 13 residues. The CDR3 loop reads CASSGGGEETQYF. The CDR3 region has the DNA TGTGCCAGCAGTGGGGGGGGCGAAGAGACCCAGTACTTC.

The chain joins TRBV30 to TRBJ2-7, with D possibly being TRBD2 (6 bases). Germline V gene sequence: CDR1 GTSNPN, CDR2 SVGIG (reference sequence). The CDR3 spans 13 residues. The ends were cut back, 4 bases at V and 7 bases at J, with 17 bases in the middle. CDR3 protein: CAWTDPAGSEQYF. In nucleotides, the CDR3 is TGTGCCTGGACGGACCCGGCCGGGAGTGAGCAGTACTTC.

The chain is built from TRBV3-1 (or the pseudogene TRBV3-2) and TRBJ2-3; no reliable D call. Deletions cut 1 base from V and 3 bases from J, with 11 bases between. This CDR3 spans 15 amino acids. From germline, CDR1 is LGHDT and CDR2 YNNKEL (reference sequence). For the CDR3, the DNA is TGTGCCAGCAGCCAAGGTGTCCTAGTTACAGATACGCAGTATTTT. It encodes CASSQGVLVTDTQYF.

This rearrangement joins TRBV3-1 (or the pseudogene TRBV3-2) to TRBJ1-6; tentative D call: TRBD1 (5 bases). This CDR3 is built from 14 residues. The V and J ends lost 4 bases and 8 bases respectively, with 12 bases between them. CDR1 and CDR2 (germline): LGHDT, YNNKEL (reference sequence). CDR3: CASSLTPGDSPLHF. The CDR3 coding sequence is TGTGCCAGCAGCCTGACTCCGGGGGATTCACCCCTCCACTTT.

The genes are TRBV5-1 and TRBJ2-1; TRBD2 matches 10 bases. The V and J ends lost 3 bases and 4 bases, in that order; junction bases with no gene match: 4. This CDR3 comprises 15 residues. Per the germline V gene, CDR1 is SGHRS and CDR2 is YFSETQ. The CDR3 loop is CASSSLAGFYNEQFF. The CDR3 coding sequence is TGCGCCAGCAGCTCACTAGCGGGATTTTACAATGAGCAGTTCTTC. Together with reference TRBV5-1 and TRBJ2-1, the CDR3 gives the full variable domain: KAGVTQTPRYLIKTRGQQVTLSCSPISGHRSVSWYQQTPGQGLQFLFEYFSETQRNKGNFPGRFSGRQFSNSRSEMNVSTLELGDSALYLCASSSLAGFYNEQFFGPGTRLTVL.

The chain couples TRBV27 to TRBJ2-6; D not resolved. The CDR3 covers 13 residues. Trimming took off 3 bases at V and 3 bases at J, with 3 bases between the two ends. CDR1 is MNHEY, CDR2 SMNVEV, per germline (reference sequence). CDR3 sequence: CASSFYGANVLTF. The CDR3 DNA follows: TGTGCCAGCAGTTTCTATGGGGCCAACGTCCTGACTTTC.

This chain uses TRBV6-5 with TRBJ2-1; D not certain. The germline V gene encodes CDR1 MNHEY and CDR2 SVGAGI. V was clipped by 5 bases and J by 2 bases, with 7 bases between them. The CDR3 covers 13 residues. DNA of the CDR3: TGTGCCAGCAGTCAACAGACCTACAATGAGCAGTTCTTC. It codes for CASSQQTYNEQFF.

The chain's CDR3 is CASSDAGLSGIEQFF. CDR3 nucleotides: TGTGCCAGCAGTGATGCAGGGCTGAGCGGGATCGAGCAGTTCTTC. V and J are TRBV25-1 and TRBJ2-1, with TRBD2 identical over 7 bases. The length of the CDR3 is 15 residues. Germline V gene data show CDR1 as MGHDK and CDR2 as SYGVNS. Trimming took 3 bases from V and 10 from J; bases not matched to a gene: 12.

The chain is built from TRBV6-2 or TRBV6-3 and TRBJ1-1, with D maybe TRBD1 (6 bases). The CDR3 totals 14 residues. CDR1 and CDR2 (germline): MNHEY, SVGEGT. Trimming cost V 5 bases and J 5 bases, with 15 bases left between them. The CDR3 sequence: CASSLRGSLTEAFF. The CDR3 region has the DNA TGTGCCAGCAGTCTCAGGGGATCTTTGACTGAAGCTTTCTTT.

This sequence joins TRBV6-2 or TRBV6-3 and TRBJ1-1; a weak D match, TRBD1 (5 bases). Germline V CDR1 and CDR2: MNHEY, SVGEGT. Trimming shortened V by 5 bases and J by 4 bases, and 8 bases separated the two germline ends. CDR3 length: 12 residues. This chain's CDR3 is CASSRGTTEAFF. CDR3 in DNA: TGTGCCAGCAGTCGGGGGACCACTGAAGCTTTCTTT.

The chain is built from TRBV29-1 and TRBJ2-7, with 8 positions matching TRBD1. V lost 4 bases, J lost 6 bases, and 8 bases stayed unmatched. CDR1 is SQVTM, CDR2 ANQGSEA, per germline. CDR3 length equals 13 residues. CDR3 DNA sequence: TGCAGCGTTGGAAAAACAGGGGGAGGCGAGCAGTACTTC. Its protein is CSVGKTGGGEQYF.

The chain has TRBV28 and TRBJ2-7; D might be TRBD1 (7 bases). Germline lookup yields CDR1 MDHEN and CDR2 SYDVKM. V was cut by 10 bases and J by 3 bases, with 16 bases left in between. The CDR3 has 13 residues. The CDR3 bases are TGTGCCACCACTACAGGGGACTTCTACGAGCAGTACTTC. It encodes CATTTGDFYEQYF.

The chain recombines TRBV28 with TRBJ1-2; D unclear. Germline V gene data show CDR1 as MDHEN and CDR2 as SYDVKM. Trimming took off 5 bases at V and 7 bases at J, with 17 bases between the two ends. The CDR3 length is 14 residues. The CDR3 here is CASSPLDTLGGYTF. As DNA, the CDR3 is TGTGCCAGCAGTCCCCTCGACACCCTGGGTGGCTACACCTTC.